The source of this TCR beta chain is a study of cytomegalovirus exposure and HLA in healthy donors. The study's findings and limits: Likely technical artifact: a cluster of highly shared sequence variants. Previously analyzed data showed that most TCR beta V segments were productive at a frequency of about 87% or about 30%. In a later analysis, at a false discovery rate of 0.05, 17,000 or so TCR beta sequences matched HLA alleles.

In germline, CDR1 is SGHVS, CDR2 FNYEAQ. The CDR3 loop spans 15 amino acids. About this clone: Its antigen is undetermined. One junction end does not reproduce the germline sequence, and a read error may be involved.

Use of 60 Vbeta and 13 Jbeta primers characterized the PCR. Produced via immunoSEQ multiplex PCR; TCRdb's table is partial and in-frame only. Among approximately 140,000 clones, approximately 80% were seen once, and the ten largest hold 13%. Sequenced input: PBMCs. The chain combines TRBV7-6 with TRBJ2-4; 8 positions agree with TRBD2. This receptor was taken from a man between 40 and 49 years old in good health and CMV-seropositive. CDR3 DNA: TGTGCCAGCAGCTTAGAAGCGGGAGCCAAAAACAGTCAGTACTTC. Translated, it gives CASSLEAGAKNSQYF.